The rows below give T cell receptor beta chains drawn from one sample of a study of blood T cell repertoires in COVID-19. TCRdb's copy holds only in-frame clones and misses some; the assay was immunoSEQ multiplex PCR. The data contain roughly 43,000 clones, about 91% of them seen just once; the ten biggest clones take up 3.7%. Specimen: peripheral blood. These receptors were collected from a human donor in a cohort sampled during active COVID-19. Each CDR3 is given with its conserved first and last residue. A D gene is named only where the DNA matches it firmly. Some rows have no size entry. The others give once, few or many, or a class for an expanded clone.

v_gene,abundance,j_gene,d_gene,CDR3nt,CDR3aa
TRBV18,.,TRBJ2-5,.,TGTGCCAGCTCTGCCCAGGTTGGCAGGAAAGAGACCCAGTACTTC,CASSAQVGRKETQYF
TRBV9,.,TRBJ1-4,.,TGTGCCAGCAGCCCCGGGGGACCCGAAAAACTGTTTTTT,CASSPGGPEKLFF
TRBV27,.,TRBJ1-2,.,TGTGCCAGCAGTTTTTCCGGGGAGAGCTATGGCTACACCTTC,CASSFSGESYGYTF
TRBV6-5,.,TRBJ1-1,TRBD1,TGTGCCAGCAGTTACTCGACAGGGGGGATGAACACTGAAGCTTTCTTT,CASSYSTGGMNTEAFF
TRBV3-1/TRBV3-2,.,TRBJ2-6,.,TGTGCCAGCAGCCAAAGAGGCCTCGGAGGGAGATCCCGCCCTGGGGCCAACGTCCTGACTTTC,CASSQRGLGGRSRPGANVLTF
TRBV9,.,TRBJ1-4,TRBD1,TGTGCCAGCAGCGTAGCTCCCGGGATAGGGACAGGGGATGAAAAACTGTTTTTT,CASSVAPGIGTGDEKLFF
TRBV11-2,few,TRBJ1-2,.,TGTGCCAGCAGCTTAGGACTGTTGCCGACCCCCTATGGCTACACCTTC,CASSLGLLPTPYGYTF
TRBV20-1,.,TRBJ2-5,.,TGCAGTGCTAGCGGGAAGGGGACCCAGTACTTC,CSASGKGTQYF
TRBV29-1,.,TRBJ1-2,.,TGCAGCGACACGACAGGACCCTATGGCTACACCTTC,CSDTTGPYGYTF
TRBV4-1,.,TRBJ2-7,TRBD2,TGCGCCAGCAGCCTAATAGCGGGGCCCTACGAGCAGTACTTC,CASSLIAGPYEQYF
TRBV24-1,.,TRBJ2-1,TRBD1,TGTGCCACCAGTTACGGGACAGGGGATGGCAATGAGCAGTTCTTC,CATSYGTGDGNEQFF
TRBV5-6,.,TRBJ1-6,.,TGTGCCAGCAGCCGGAGGGCAGATTCACCCCTCCACTTT,CASSRRADSPLHF
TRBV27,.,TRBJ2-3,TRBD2,TGTGCCAGCAGTTCACGGGGGGGAGCATACACAGATACGCAGTATTTT,CASSSRGGAYTDTQYF
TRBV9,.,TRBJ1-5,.,TGTGCCAGCAGCGTAGGTGCAGGGATTAATCAGCCCCAGCATTTT,CASSVGAGINQPQHF
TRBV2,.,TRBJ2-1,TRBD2,TGTGCCAGCAGTGAGAGCGGGAACTCCTACAATGAGCAGTTCTTC,CASSESGNSYNEQFF
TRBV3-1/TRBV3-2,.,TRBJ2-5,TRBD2,TGTGCCAGCAGCCAAGTGGGCGGGGGTGTTCAAAAGACCCAGTACTTC,CASSQVGGGVQKTQYF
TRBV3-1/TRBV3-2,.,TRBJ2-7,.,TGTGCCAGCAGCCAAGATTATGAGGACAGTTGGTACGAGCAGTACTTC,CASSQDYEDSWYEQYF
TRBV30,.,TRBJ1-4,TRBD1,TGTGCCTGGAGTGCCGACAGGGGGACGGCAACTAATGAAAAACTGTTTTTT,CAWSADRGTATNEKLFF
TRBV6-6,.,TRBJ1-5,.,TGTGCCAGCAGTTCGACAGGTAGCAATCAGCCCCAGCATTTT,CASSSTGSNQPQHF
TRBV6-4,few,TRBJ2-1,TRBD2,TGTGCCAGCAGCGTAGGACTAGCGGGAGCTAATGAGCAGTTCTTC,CASSVGLAGANEQFF
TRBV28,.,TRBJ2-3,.,TGTGCCAGCACGGGGGGCGGCACAGATACGCAGTATTTT,CASTGGGTDTQYF
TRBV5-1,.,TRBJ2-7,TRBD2,TGCGCCAGCAGCTGGACTAGCGGGGCACGATCGACCTACGAGCAGTACTTC,CASSWTSGARSTYEQYF